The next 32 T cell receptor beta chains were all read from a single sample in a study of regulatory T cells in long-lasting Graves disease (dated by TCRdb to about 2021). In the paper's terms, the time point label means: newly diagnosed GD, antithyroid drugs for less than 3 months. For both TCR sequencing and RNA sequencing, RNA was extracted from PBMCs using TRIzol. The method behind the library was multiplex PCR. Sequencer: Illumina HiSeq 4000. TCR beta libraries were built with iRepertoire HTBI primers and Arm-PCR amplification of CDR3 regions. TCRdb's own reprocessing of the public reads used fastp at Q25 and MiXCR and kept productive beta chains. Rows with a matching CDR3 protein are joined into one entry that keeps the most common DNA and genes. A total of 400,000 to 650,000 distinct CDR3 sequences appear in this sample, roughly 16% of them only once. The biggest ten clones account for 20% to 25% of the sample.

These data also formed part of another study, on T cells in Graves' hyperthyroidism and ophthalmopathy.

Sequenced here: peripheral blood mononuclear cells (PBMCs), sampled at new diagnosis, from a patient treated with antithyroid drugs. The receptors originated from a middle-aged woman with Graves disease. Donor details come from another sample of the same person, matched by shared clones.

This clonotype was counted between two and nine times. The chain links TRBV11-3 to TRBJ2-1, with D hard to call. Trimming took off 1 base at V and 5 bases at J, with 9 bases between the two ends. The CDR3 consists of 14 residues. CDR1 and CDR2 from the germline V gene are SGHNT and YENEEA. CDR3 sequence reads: CASSLVSENNEQFF. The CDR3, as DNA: TGTGCCAGCAGCTTAGTGTCAGAGAACAATGAGCAGTTCTTC.

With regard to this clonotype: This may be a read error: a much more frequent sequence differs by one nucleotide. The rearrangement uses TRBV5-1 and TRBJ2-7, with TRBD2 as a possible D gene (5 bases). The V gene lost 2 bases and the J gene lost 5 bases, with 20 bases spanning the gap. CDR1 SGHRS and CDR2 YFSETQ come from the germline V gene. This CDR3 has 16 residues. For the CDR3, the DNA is TGCGCCAGCAGCTTAGGTCCGGGAACAAGCACCCACGAGCAGTACTTC. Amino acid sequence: CASSLGPGTSTHEQYF.

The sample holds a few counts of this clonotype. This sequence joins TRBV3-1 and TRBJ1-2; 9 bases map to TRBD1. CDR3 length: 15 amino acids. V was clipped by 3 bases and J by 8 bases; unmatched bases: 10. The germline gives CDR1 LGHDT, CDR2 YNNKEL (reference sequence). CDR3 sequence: CASSHYRDRVEGYTF. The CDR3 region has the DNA TGTGCCAGCAGCCATTACCGGGACAGGGTGGAGGGCTACACCTTC.

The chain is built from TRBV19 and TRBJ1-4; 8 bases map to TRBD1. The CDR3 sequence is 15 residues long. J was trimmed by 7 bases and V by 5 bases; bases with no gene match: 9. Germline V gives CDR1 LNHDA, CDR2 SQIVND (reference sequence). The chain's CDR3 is CASSVDRGRGEKLFF. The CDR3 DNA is TGTGCCAGTAGTGTCGACAGGGGAAGAGGTGAAAAACTGTTTTTT.

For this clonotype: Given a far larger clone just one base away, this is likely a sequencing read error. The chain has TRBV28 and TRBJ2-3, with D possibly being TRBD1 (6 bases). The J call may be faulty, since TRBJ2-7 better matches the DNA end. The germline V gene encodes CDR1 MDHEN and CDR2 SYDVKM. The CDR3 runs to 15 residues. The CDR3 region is CASSPNRVTFYEQYF. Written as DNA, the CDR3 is TGTGCCAGCAGCCCGAACAGGGTGACCTTCTACGAGCAGTACTTC.

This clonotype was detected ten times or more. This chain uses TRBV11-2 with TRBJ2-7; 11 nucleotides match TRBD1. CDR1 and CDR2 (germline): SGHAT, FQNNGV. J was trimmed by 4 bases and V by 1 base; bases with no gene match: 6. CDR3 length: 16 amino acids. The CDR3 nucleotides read TGTGCCAGCAGCTTAGGACCCGGGACAGGGGGATACGAGCAGTACTTC. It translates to CASSLGPGTGGYEQYF.

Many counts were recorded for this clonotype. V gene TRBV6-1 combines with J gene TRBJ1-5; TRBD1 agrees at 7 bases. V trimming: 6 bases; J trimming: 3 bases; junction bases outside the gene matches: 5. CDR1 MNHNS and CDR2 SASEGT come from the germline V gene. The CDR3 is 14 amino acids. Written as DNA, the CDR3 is TGTGCCAGCAGGTTTGGACAGGCCAATCAGCCCCAGCATTTT. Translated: CASRFGQANQPQHF.

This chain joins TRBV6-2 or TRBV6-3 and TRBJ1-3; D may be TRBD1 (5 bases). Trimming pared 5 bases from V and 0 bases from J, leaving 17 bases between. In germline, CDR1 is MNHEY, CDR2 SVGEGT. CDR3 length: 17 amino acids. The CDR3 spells CASSEVGTGSSGNTIYF. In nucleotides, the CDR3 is TGTGCCAGCAGTGAAGTTGGGACGGGATCCTCTGGAAACACCATATATTTT.

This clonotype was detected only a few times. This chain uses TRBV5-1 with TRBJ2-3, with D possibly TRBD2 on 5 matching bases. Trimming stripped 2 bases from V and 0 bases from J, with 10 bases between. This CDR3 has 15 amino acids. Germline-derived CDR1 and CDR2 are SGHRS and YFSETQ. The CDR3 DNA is TGCGCCAGCAGCTTACTAGGAACTAGCACAGATACGCAGTATTTT. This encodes CASSLLGTSTDTQYF.

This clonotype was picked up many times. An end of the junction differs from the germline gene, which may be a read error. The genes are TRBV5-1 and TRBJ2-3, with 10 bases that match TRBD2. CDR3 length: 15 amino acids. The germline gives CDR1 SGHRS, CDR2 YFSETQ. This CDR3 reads CASSLTSGSTDTQYF. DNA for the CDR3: TGTGCCAGCAGCTTGACTAGCGGGAGCACAGATACGCAGTATTTT.

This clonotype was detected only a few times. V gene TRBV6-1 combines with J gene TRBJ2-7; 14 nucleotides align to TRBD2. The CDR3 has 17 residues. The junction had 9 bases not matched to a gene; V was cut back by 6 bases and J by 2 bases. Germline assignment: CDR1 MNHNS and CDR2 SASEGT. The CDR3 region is CASSTGTSGGFTYEQYF. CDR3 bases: TGTGCCAGCAGCACCGGGACTAGCGGGGGCTTCACCTACGAGCAGTACTTC.

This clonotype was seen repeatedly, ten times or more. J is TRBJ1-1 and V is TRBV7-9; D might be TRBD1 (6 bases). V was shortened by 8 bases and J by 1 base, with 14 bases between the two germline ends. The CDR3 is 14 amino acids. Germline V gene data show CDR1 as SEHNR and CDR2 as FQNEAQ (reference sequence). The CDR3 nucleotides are TGTGCCAGCGGGCCTCACAGGGCGAACACTGAAGCTTTCTTT. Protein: CASGPHRANTEAFF.

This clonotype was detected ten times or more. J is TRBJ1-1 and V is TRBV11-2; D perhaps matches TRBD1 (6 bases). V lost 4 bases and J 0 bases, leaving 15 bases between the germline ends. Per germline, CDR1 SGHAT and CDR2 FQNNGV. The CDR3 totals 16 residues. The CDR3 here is CASSSKGGRLNTEAFF. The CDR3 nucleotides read TGTGCCAGCAGCTCGAAAGGGGGACGATTGAACACTGAAGCTTTCTTT.

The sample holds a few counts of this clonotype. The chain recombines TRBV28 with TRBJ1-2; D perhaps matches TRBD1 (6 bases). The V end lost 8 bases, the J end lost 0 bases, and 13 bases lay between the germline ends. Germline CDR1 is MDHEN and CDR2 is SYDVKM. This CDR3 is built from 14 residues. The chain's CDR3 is CASAVGAANYGYTF. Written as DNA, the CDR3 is TGTGCCAGCGCGGTGGGGGCAGCTAACTATGGCTACACCTTC.

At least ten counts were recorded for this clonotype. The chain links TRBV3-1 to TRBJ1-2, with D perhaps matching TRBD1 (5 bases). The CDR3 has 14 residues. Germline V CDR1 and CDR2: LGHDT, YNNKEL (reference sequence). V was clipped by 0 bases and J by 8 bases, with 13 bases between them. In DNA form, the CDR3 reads TGTGCCAGCAGCCAAGATGCTCTCGGGACCGGCTACACCTTC. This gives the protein CASSQDALGTGYTF.

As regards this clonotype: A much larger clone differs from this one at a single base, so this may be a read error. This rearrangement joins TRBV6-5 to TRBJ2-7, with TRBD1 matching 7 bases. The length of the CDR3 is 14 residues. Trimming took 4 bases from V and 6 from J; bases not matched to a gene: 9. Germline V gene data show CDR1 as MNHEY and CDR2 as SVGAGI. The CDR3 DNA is TGTGCCAGCAGTTTCGACAGGGCCTGGTCCGAGCAGTACTTC. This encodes CASSFDRAWSEQYF.

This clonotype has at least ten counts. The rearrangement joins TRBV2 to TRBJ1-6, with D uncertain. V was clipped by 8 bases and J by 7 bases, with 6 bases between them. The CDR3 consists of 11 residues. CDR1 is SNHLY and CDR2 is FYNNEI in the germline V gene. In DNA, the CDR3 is TGTGCCAGCGGGCAGAATTCACCCCTCCACTTT. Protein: CASGQNSPLHF.

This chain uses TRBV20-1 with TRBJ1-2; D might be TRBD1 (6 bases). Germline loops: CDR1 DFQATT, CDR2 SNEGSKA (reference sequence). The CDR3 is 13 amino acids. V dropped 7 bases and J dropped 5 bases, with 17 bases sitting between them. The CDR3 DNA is TGCAGTGGAGGCGGGGGCGTTGGGTATGGCTACACCTTC. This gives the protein CSGGGGVGYGYTF.

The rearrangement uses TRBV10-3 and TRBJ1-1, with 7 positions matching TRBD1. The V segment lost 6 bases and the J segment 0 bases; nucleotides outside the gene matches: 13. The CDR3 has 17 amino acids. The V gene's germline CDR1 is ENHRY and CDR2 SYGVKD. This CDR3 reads CAIRRTGAEYLNTEAFF. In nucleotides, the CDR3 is TGTGCCATCAGAAGAACAGGGGCCGAGTACTTGAACACTGAAGCTTTCTTT.

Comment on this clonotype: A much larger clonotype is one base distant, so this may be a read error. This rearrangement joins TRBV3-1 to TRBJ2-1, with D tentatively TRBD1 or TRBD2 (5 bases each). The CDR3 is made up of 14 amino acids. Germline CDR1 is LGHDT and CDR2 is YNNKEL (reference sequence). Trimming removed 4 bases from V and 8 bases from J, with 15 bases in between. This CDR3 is CASSRADMDDEQFF. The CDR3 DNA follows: TGTGCCAGCAGCCGAGCGGACATGGACGATGAGCAGTTCTTC.

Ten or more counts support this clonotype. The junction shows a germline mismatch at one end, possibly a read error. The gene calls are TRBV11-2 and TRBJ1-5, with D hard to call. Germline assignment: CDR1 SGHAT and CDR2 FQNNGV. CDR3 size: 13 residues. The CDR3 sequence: CASSLGPDRGMYF. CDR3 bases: TGTGCCAGCAGCTTAGGTCCGGACCGCGGGATGTATTTT.

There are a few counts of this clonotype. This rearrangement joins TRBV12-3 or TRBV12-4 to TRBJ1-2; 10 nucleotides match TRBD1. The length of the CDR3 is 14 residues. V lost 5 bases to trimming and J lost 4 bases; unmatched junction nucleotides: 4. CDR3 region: CASSGDRGSYGYTF. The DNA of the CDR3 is TGTGCCAGCAGTGGGGACAGGGGTAGCTATGGCTACACCTTC.

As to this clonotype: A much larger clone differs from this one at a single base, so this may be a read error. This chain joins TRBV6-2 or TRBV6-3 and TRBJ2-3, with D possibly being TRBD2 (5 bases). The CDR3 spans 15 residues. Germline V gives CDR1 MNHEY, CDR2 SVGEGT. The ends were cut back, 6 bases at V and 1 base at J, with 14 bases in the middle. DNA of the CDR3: TGTGCCAGCAGGAGGACTTACCTTGGCACAGATACGCAGTATTTT. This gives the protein CASRRTYLGTDTQYF.

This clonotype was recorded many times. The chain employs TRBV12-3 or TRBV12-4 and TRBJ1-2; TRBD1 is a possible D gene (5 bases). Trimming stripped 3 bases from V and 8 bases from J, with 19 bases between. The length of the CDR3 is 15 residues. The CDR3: CASSLGTGPSRGYTF. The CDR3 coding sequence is TGTGCCAGCAGTTTGGGTACAGGTCCCTCACGAGGCTACACCTTC.

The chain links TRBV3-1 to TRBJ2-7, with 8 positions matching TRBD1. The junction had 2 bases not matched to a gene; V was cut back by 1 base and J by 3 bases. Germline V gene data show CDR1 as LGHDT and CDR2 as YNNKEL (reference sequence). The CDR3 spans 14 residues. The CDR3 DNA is TGTGCCAGCAGCCAAGGACAGGGGAACTACGAGCAGTACTTC. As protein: CASSQGQGNYEQYF.

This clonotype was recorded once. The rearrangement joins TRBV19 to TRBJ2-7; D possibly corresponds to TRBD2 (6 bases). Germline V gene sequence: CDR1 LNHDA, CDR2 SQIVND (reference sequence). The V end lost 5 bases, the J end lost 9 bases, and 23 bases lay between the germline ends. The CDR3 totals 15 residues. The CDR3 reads CASSPDRAGGLLQYF. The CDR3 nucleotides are TGTGCCAGTAGTCCGGATCGGGCAGGAGGGCTTTTGCAGTACTTC.

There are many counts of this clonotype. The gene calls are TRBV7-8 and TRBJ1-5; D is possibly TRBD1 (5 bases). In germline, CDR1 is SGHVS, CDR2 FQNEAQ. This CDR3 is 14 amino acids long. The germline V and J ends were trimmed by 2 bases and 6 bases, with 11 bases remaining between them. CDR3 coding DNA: TGTGCCAGCAGCTTAAAAGGGGCGGGTCAGCCCCAGCATTTT. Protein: CASSLKGAGQPQHF.

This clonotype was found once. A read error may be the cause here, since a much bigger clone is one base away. CDR3 sequence: CASSPNRGHNEQFF. The CDR3 region has the DNA TGTGCCAGCAGCCCAAACAGGGGTCACAATGAGCAGTTCTTC. This chain connects TRBV11-3 to TRBJ2-7; 7 bases match TRBD1. The closer fit of TRBJ2-1 to the DNA end suggests the J call may be wrong. This CDR3 region has 14 residues. CDR1 and CDR2 (germline): SGHNT, YENEEA.

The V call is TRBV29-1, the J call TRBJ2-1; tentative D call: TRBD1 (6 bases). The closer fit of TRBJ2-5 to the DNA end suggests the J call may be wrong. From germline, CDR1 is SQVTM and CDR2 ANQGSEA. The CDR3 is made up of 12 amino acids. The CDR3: CSVDSQGKTQYF. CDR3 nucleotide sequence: TGCAGCGTTGATAGCCAGGGGAAGACCCAGTACTTC.

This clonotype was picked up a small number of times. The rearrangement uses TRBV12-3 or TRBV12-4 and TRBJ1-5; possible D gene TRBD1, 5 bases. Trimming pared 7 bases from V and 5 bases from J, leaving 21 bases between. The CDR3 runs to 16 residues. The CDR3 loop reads CASTVGGGGPHQPQHF. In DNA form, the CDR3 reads TGTGCCAGCACTGTGGGCGGGGGAGGCCCCCATCAGCCCCAGCATTTT.

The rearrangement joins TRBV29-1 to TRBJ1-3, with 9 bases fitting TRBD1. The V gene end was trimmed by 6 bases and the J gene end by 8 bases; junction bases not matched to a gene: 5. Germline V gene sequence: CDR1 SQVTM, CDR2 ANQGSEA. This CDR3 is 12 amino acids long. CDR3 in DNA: TGCAGCGTAAGGGACAGGGCGGACACCATATATTTT. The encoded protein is CSVRDRADTIYF.

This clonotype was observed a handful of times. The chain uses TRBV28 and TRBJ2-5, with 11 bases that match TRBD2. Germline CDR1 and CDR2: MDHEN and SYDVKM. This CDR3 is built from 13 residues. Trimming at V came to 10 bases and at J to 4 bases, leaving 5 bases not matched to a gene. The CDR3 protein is CATELAGGETQYF. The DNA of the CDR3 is TGTGCCACTGAGCTAGCGGGGGGAGAGACCCAGTACTTC.